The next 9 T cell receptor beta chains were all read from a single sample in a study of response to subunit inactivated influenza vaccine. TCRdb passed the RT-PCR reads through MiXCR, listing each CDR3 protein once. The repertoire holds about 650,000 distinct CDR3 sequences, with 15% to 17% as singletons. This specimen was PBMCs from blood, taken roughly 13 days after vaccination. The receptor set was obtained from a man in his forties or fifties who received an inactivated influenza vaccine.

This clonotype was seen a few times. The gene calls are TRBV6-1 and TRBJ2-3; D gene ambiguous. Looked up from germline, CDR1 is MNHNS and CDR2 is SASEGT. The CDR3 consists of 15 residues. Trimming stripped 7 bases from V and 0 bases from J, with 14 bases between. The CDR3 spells CASTAGPISTDTQYF. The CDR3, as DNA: TGTGCCAGCACCGCCGGGCCAATTAGCACAGATACGCAGTATTTT.

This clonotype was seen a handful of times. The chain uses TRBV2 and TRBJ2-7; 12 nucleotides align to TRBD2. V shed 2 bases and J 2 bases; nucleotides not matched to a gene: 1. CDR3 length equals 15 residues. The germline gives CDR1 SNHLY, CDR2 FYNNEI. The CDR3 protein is CASSESSGRAYEQYF. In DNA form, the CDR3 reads TGTGCCAGCAGTGAATCTAGCGGGAGGGCCTACGAGCAGTACTTC.

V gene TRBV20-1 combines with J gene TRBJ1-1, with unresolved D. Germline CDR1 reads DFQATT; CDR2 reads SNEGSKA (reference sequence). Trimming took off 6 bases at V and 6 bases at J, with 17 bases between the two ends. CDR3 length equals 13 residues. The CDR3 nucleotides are TGCAGTGCAGTCCGGGAGGTTAGAGCTGAAGCTTTCTTT. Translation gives CSAVREVRAEAFF.

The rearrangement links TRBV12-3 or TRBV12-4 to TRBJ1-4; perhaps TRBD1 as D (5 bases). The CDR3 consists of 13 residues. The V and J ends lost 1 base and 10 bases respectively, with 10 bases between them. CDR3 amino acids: CASSLVDMGKLFF. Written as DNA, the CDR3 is TGTGCCAGCAGTTTAGTGGACATGGGAAAACTGTTTTTT.

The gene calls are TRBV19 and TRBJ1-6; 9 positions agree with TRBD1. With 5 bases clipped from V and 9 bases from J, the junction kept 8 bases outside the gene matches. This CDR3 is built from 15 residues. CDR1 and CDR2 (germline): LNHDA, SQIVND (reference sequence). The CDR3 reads CASSWDRELPSPLHF. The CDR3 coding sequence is TGTGCCAGTAGTTGGGACAGGGAACTTCCTTCACCCCTCCACTTT.

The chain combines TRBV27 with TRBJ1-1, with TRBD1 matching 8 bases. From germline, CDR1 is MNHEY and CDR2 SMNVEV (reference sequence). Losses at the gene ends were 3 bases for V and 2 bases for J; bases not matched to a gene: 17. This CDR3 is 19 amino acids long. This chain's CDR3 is CASSFPTGGTGHPNTEAFF. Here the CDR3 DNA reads TGTGCCAGCAGTTTCCCAACCGGAGGGACAGGTCACCCTAACACTGAAGCTTTCTTT.

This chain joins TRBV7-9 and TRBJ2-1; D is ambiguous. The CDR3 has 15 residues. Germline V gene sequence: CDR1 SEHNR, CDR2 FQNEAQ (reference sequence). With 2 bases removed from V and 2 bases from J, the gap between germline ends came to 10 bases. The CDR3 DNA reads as TGTGCCAGCAGCTTACAGCAGGCGGCCTACAATGAGCAGTTCTTC. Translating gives CASSLQQAAYNEQFF. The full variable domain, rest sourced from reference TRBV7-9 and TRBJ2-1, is DTGVSQNPRHKITKRGQNVTFRCDPISEHNRLYWYRQTLGQGPEFLTYFQNEAQLEKSRLLSDRFSAERPKGSFSTLEIQRTEQGDSAMYLCASSLQQAAYNEQFFGPGTRLTVL.

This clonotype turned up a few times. CDR3 DNA sequence: TGTGCCAGCATCCTGGCCCCCGTTACCAAAGCTTTCTTT. It translates to CASILAPVTKAFF. The rearrangement uses TRBV5-8 and TRBJ1-1; D call uncertain. CDR1 is SGHTS and CDR2 is YDEGEE in the germline V gene. The CDR3 contains 13 residues. V lost 6 bases and J lost 9, with 18 bases in between.

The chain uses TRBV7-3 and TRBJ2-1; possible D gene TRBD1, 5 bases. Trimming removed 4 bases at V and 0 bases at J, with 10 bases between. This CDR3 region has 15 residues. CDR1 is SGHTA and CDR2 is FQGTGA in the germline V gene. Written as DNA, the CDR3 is TGTGCCAGCAGCTCCGGACACGCCTCCTACAATGAGCAGTTCTTC. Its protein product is CASSSGHASYNEQFF.